The T cell receptor (beta chain) under discussion was sequenced for a study of vaccination and CD4 T cells after COVID-19. Study information: Six male and four female convalescents took part, two of them Hispanic. Taking of post-vaccine samples occurred a median about 70 days after dose two (range 14 to 241).

At the Johns Hopkins FTIC core, DNA taken from cultured CD4+ T cells was sequenced by way of the Oncomine TCR Beta short-read assay. From the PCR reads, TCRdb called clonotypes with MiXCR, one entry per CDR3 protein. This sample yields 11,000 or so distinct CDR3 sequences, of which approximately 53% are seen a single time; 13% belongs to the top ten. In germline, CDR1 is MGHDK, CDR2 SYGVNS. The length of the CDR3 is 15 residues. V lost 5 bases and J lost 4; bases outside the gene matches: 6. Sample treatment: roughly 10-day PBMC culture with coronavirus spike peptide pools or control peptides (ViraFEST assay). IL-2 at roughly 9.2 IU/ml and peptide pools at approximately 10 ug/ml were added to PBMCs cultured at two million per well. Worth noting for this clonotype: Its antigen is unknown.

The study, taken as a whole, reports: Median SARS-CoV-2-reactive clonotype numbers went from 21 to 38; this increase was not significant.

The TCR was taken from a human donor who had recovered from COVID-19. The chain couples TRBV25-1 to TRBJ2-2, with TRBD2 identical over 8 bases. Sample: CD4+ T cells from blood, cultured in vitro. The CDR3 here is CASSYAGGFTGELFF. The CDR3 nucleotides read TGTGCCAGCAGTTATGCGGGAGGTTTCACCGGGGAGCTGTTTTTT.